One and the same sample provided the 6 T cell receptor beta chains below, sequenced in a study of OX40 agonist ivuxolimab in advanced cancers. Sequencing was performed with immunoSEQ multiplex PCR; in TCRdb, only in-frame clones are kept and a portion is missing. The sample yields fewer than 50,000 clones, around 80% seen once. Specimen: CD4+ or CD8+ T cells sorted from blood, collected in a trial of the OX40 agonist ivuxolimab. The receptors were sampled from an adult with an advanced solid tumor such as melanoma, head and neck, liver or kidney cancer.

This rearrangement joins TRBV5-4 to TRBJ2-1, with a possible D match to TRBD2 (6 bases). V was trimmed by 5 bases and J by 5 bases, leaving 17 bases between them. This CDR3 region has 15 residues. Germline-derived CDR1 and CDR2 are SGHNT and YYREEE (reference sequence). CDR3 sequence reads: CASSYTTGVDNEQFF. The CDR3 DNA reads TGTGCCAGCAGTTATACAACGGGAGTGGACAATGAGCAGTTCTTC.

This clone was detected a few times. The V and J genes are TRBV19 and TRBJ1-2; D gene uncertain. The ends were cut back, 3 bases at V and 1 base at J, with 9 bases in the middle. The CDR3 runs 14 residues. From germline, CDR1 is LNHDA and CDR2 SQIVND (reference sequence). In DNA, the CDR3 is TGTGCCAGTAGTATTGGTTCCGTTAACTATGGCTACACCTTC. As protein: CASSIGSVNYGYTF.

The chain is built from TRBV7-6 and TRBJ2-5; 7 bases are a match to TRBD1. The V gene's germline CDR1 is SGHVS and CDR2 FNYEAQ. The CDR3 runs 14 residues. The J segment lost 5 bases and the V segment lost 4 bases, leaving 7 bases of the junction unmatched. The CDR3 bases are TGTGCCAGCAGCTCGGACAGGATAAGGGAGACCCAGTACTTC. Translated: CASSSDRIRETQYF.

This sequence joins TRBV2 and TRBJ1-3, with D maybe TRBD1 (5 bases). V lost 3 bases to trimming and J lost 0 bases, with 12 bases between them. The CDR3 runs to 16 residues. In germline, CDR1 is SNHLY, CDR2 FYNNEI. The CDR3, as DNA: TGTGCCAGCAGTGATTTGGGGGACCTCTCTGGAAACACCATATATTTT. As protein: CASSDLGDLSGNTIYF.

The J gene is TRBJ1-3, the V gene TRBV5-6; 8 nucleotides match TRBD1. Germline CDR1 and CDR2: SGHDT and YYEEEE. The V and J ends lost 4 bases and 1 base, in that order; junction bases with no gene match: 4. The CDR3 sequence is 15 residues long. The CDR3: CASSPGTGSGNTIYF. CDR3 nucleotides: TGTGCCAGCAGCCCGGGGACAGGATCTGGAAACACCATATATTTT.

The V and J genes are TRBV6-6 and TRBJ1-2; D gene unclear. Trimming cost V 8 bases and J 8 bases, with 18 bases left between them. The CDR3 loop spans 13 amino acids. CDR1 is MNHNY and CDR2 is SVGAGI in the germline V gene (reference sequence). The CDR3, as DNA: TGTGCCAGCCTAGCGGGGAGTGCGCGAGGCTACACCTTC. Amino acid sequence: CASLAGSARGYTF.